These 10 T cell receptor beta chains came from one sample sequenced in a study of blood T cells in healthy people across ages. Next came a second PCR, run for about 6 to 12 cycles, which used a sample-barcoded 5' primer along with a J-beta primer mix. TCRdb processed the 5' RACE reads anew with MiXCR; each CDR3 protein has one entry. The sample consists of about 570,000 distinct CDR3 sequences, roughly a quarter of them appearing once. In addition, the sample was reused for a study of T cells of mothers and their children.

Sequencing was done on a sample of blood. These receptors were taken from a boy aged 2-15 years in good health.

The V and J genes are TRBV5-1 and TRBJ1-2; possibly TRBD1 for D (6 bases). V shed 4 bases and J shed 4 bases, with 11 bases lying between them. Germline assignment: CDR1 SGHRS and CDR2 YFSETQ. CDR3 length equals 13 residues. CDR3 in amino acids: CASSKDSLYGYTF. CDR3 in DNA: TGCGCCAGCAGCAAGGACAGCCTCTATGGCTACACCTTC.

A few counts support this clonotype. This chain uses TRBV10-3 with TRBJ2-7; D might be TRBD1 (6 bases). The CDR3 extends over 13 amino acids. Trimming left V 5 bases short and J 2 bases short, with 10 bases between. Germline CDR1 is ENHRY and CDR2 is SYGVKD. In DNA, the CDR3 is TGTGCCATCAGTCCACAGGGAACCTACGAGCAGTACTTC. Residues: CAISPQGTYEQYF.

The chain has TRBV29-1 and TRBJ1-1; possibly TRBD1 for D (5 bases). The V gene's germline CDR1 is SQVTM and CDR2 ANQGSEA. This CDR3 spans 10 amino acids. The ends were cut back, 7 bases at V and 6 bases at J, with 9 bases in the middle. The CDR3 reads CSAAGPEAFF. CDR3 DNA sequence: TGCAGCGCGGCGGGGCCTGAAGCTTTCTTT.

This clonotype showed up just a few times. The J gene is TRBJ2-2, the V gene TRBV6-2 or TRBV6-3; 10 bases map to TRBD2. This CDR3 has 17 residues. Germline CDR1 and CDR2: MNHEY and SVGEGT. After removal of 10 bases from V and 6 bases from J, the junction contained 17 bases not matched to a gene. CDR3 DNA: TGTGCCAACACCAAGAGGGGGCTAGCGGGAGCAGCCGGGGAGCTGTTTTTT. It translates to CANTKRGLAGAAGELFF.

This clonotype was observed many times. This chain connects TRBV5-1 to TRBJ2-1; the match to TRBD2 covers 8 bases. Germline V CDR1 and CDR2: SGHRS, YFSETQ. The CDR3 covers 16 residues. The V and J ends lost 3 bases and 2 bases, in that order; junction bases with no gene match: 7. The CDR3 region is CASSWTTSGPYNEQFF. Here the CDR3 DNA reads TGCGCCAGCAGCTGGACCACTAGCGGCCCCTACAATGAGCAGTTCTTC.

The chain links TRBV2 to TRBJ2-5; D is unresolved. CDR3 length equals 15 residues. V was shortened by 2 bases and J by 4 bases, with 14 bases between the two germline ends. Germline values: CDR1 SNHLY, CDR2 FYNNEI. The CDR3 coding sequence is TGTGCCAGCAGTGAATCCTCCCGGGCCCGAGAGACCCAGTACTTC. Protein product: CASSESSRARETQYF.

This clonotype was counted between two and nine times. At one of its ends the junction is not consistent with the germline gene, which may arise from a read error. The gene calls are TRBV12-3 or TRBV12-4 and TRBJ1-3; the D gene is possibly TRBD1 (5 bases). The CDR3 is 11 residues long. CDR3 DNA: TGTGCTAGCAGTTTAATGTGGGACCAGGATTTT. Translation: CASSLMWDQDF.

This clonotype was found a few times. This chain links TRBV29-1 with TRBJ1-5; D unclear. Trimming took 4 bases from V and 2 from J, leaving 18 bases between them. From germline, CDR1 is SQVTM and CDR2 ANQGSEA. This CDR3 is 16 amino acids long. CDR3 region: CSVVFLQPSGNQPQHF. CDR3 nucleotide sequence: TGCAGCGTTGTTTTCTTGCAGCCGAGCGGCAATCAGCCCCAGCATTTT. Full variable domain (rest looked up from reference TRBV29-1 and TRBJ1-5): SAVISQKPSRDICQRGTSLTIQCQVDSQVTMMFWYRQQPGQSLTLIATANQGSEATYESGFVIDKFPISRPNLTFSTLTVSNMSPEDSSIYLCSVVFLQPSGNQPQHFGDGTRLSIL.

In its sample, this clonotype was seen a few times. The rearrangement links TRBV15 to TRBJ2-5; D perhaps matches TRBD2 (6 bases). The DNA end is a closer match to TRBJ2-1, so the J assignment may be wrong. Germline-derived CDR1 and CDR2 are LNHNV and YYDKDF (reference sequence). This CDR3 has 17 amino acids. CDR3 amino acids: CATSDRGVAETSNEQFF. CDR3 DNA: TGTGCCACCAGCGATCGAGGGGTAGCGGAGACCTCCAATGAGCAGTTCTTC.

This sequence joins TRBV20-1 and TRBJ2-3; no definite D call. The V and J ends lost 6 bases and 6 bases respectively, with 7 bases between them. This CDR3 spans 10 amino acids. Germline V gene data show CDR1 as DFQATT and CDR2 as SNEGSKA (reference sequence). CDR3 amino acids: CSAYLDTQYF. For the CDR3, the DNA is TGCAGTGCCTATCTCGATACGCAGTATTTT.